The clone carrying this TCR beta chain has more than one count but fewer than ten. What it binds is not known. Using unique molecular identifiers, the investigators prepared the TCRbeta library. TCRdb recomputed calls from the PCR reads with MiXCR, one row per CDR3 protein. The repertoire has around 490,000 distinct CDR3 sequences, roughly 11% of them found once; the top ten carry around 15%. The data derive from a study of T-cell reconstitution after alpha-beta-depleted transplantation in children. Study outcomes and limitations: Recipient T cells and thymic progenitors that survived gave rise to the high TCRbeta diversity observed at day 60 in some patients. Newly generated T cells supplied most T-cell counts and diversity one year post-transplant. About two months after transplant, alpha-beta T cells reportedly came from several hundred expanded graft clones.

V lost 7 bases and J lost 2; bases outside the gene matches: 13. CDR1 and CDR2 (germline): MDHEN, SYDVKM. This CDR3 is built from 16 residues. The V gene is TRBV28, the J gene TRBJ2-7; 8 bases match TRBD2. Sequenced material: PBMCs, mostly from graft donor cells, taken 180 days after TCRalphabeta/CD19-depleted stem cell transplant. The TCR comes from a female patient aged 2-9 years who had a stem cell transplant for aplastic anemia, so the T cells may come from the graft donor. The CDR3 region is CASTLGLGDSPYEQYF. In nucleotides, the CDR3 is TGTGCCAGCACATTGGGACTAGGGGACTCCCCCTACGAGCAGTACTTC.